This TCR beta chain is drawn from a study of shared clonotypes between healthy human individuals. General study results and limits: Generation probabilities were higher for clonotypes shared across all four sorted-subset donors than for unshared ones. Roughly 5% of naive CD4 clonotypes were common to a handful of donors. Measured sharing among donors was expected to vary with sequencing depth.

Germline values: CDR1 KGHSH, CDR2 LQKENI. The CDR3 sequence is 14 residues long. Trimming left V 4 bases short and J 3 bases short, with 12 bases between. As for this clone: Its antigen remains unknown.

Repertoires were generated with immunoSEQ multiplex PCR, while TCRdb's copy carries only in-frame clones and drops some. The sample lists about 1.5 million clones; roughly 96% were seen once. This sequence was found in a man aged 25-45 years in good health. The sample taken for sequencing was naive CD4+ T cells sorted from blood. Documented subset: CD45RA+ positively selected. The gene calls are TRBV18 and TRBJ1-2; D gene ambiguous. The CDR3 reads CASSLVREDYGYTF. CDR3 nucleotide sequence: TGTGCCAGCTCACTGGTTAGGGAGGACTATGGCTACACCTTC.